The clone carrying this TCR beta chain came up a few times. The data belong to a study of beta chain features in type 1 diabetes. Reverse transcribing all isolated RNA meant expressed TCRB transcripts were sequenced. Clones were sequenced by immunoSEQ multiplex PCR, and TCRdb holds only the in-frame ones, with some missing. The sample lists fewer than 500,000 clones, about 15% occurring once. CDR3 length equals 14 residues. The chain has TRBV21-1 and TRBJ2-7; the tabulated D call, TRBD1, remains unverified against the DNA. TRBV21-1 is termed a pseudogene. The sequenced material came from naive CD4+ T cells from blood. This sequence was found in a man aged 30-40 years in good health. The DNA of the CDR3 is TGTGCCAGCAGCAAAGGGGATCAGGGCCCCGAGCAGTACTTC. It codes for CASSKGDQGPEQYF.